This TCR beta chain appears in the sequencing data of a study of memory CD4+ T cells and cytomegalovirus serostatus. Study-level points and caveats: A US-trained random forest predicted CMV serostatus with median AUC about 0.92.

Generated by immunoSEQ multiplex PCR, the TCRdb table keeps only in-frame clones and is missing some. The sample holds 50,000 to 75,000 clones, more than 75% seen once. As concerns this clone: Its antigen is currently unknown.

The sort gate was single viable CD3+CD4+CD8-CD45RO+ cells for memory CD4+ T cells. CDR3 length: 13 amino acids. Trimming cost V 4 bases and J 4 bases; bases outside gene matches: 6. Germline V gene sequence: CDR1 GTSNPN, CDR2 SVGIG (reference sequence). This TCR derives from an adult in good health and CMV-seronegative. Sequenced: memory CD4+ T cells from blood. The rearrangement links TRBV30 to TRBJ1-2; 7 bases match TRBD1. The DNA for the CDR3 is TGTGCCTGGATGGAGGGGGCGGGCTATGGCTACACCTTC. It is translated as CAWMEGAGYGYTF.